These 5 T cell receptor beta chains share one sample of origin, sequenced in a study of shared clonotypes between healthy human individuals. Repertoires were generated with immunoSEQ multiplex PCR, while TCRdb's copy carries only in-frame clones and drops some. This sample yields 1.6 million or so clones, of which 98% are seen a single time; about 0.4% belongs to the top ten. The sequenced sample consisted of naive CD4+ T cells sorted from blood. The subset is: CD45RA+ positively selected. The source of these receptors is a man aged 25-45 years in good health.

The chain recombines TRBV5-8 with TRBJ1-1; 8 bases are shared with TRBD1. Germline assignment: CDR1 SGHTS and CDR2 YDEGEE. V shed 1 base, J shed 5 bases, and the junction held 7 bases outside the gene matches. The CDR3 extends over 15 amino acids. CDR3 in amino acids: CASSLSAGGPTEAFF. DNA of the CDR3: TGTGCCAGCAGCTTGAGCGCAGGGGGCCCAACTGAAGCTTTCTTT.

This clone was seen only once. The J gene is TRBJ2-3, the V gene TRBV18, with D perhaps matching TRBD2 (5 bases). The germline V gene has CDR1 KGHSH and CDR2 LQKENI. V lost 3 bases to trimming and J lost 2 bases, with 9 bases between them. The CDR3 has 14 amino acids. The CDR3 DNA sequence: TGTGCCAGCTCACCGCGGGTGAACACAGATACGCAGTATTTT. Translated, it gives CASSPRVNTDTQYF.

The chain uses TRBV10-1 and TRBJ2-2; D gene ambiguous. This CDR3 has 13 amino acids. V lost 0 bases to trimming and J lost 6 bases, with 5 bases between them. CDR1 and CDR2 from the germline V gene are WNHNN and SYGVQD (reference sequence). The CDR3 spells CASSESGAGELFF. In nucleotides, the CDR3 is TGCGCCAGCAGTGAGTCGGGCGCCGGGGAGCTGTTTTTT.

The CDR3 here is CASSLGSKGSIYEQYF. The CDR3 DNA is TGTGCCAGCAGCTTAGGGTCAAAGGGGAGTATCTACGAGCAGTACTTC. This sequence joins TRBV7-9 and TRBJ2-7; TRBD1 or TRBD2 may be the D gene (5 bases each). This CDR3 comprises 16 residues. Trimming pared 1 base from V and 3 bases from J, leaving 16 bases between. Germline-derived CDR1 and CDR2 are SEHNR and FQNEAQ (reference sequence).

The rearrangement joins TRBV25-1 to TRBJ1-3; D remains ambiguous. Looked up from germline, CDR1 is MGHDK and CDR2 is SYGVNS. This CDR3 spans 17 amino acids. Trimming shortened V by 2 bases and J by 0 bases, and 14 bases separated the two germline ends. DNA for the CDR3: TGTGCCAGCAGTGAAGCAGTAGGGCGCCCCTCTGGAAACACCATATATTTT. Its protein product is CASSEAVGRPSGNTIYF. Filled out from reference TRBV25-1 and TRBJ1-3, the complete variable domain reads EADIYQTPRYLVIGTGKKITLECSQTMGHDKMYWYQQDPGMELHLIHYSYGVNSTEKGDLSSESTVSRIRTEHFPLTLESARPSHTSQYLCASSEAVGRPSGNTIYFGEGSWLTVV.